Presented here are 25 T cell receptor beta chains from one specimen sequenced in a study of T-cell memory formation after mild COVID-19. TCRdb processed the 5' RACE reads anew with MiXCR; each CDR3 protein has one entry. The sample records around 200,000 distinct CDR3 sequences, around 15% being singletons. The material sequenced was PBMCs or a T cell subset sorted from them (not recorded which). The source of these receptors is an adult woman who had mild COVID-19 (a few samples of this study predate the infection). Cell type and time point are not known.

The rearrangement uses TRBV7-8 and TRBJ2-1; no reliable D call. The CDR3 has 14 amino acids. V lost 4 bases and J lost 9, with 16 bases in between. Germline loops: CDR1 SGHVS, CDR2 FQNEAQ. CDR3 amino acids: CASSSGGVGSEQFF. The DNA of the CDR3 is TGTGCCAGCAGCTCCGGTGGGGTGGGCTCTGAGCAGTTCTTC.

The rearrangement uses TRBV19 and TRBJ2-4, with 7 bases fitting TRBD1. Germline values: CDR1 LNHDA, CDR2 SQIVND (reference sequence). The CDR3 consists of 13 residues. V trimming: 4 bases; J trimming: 7 bases; junction bases outside the gene matches: 4. In DNA form, the CDR3 reads TGTGCCAGTAGTAAGACAGGGCGCAACATTCAGTACTTC. Translating gives CASSKTGRNIQYF.

This clonotype has a handful of counts. This sequence joins TRBV7-9 and TRBJ2-2, with D hard to call. The germline V and J ends were trimmed by 1 base and 3 bases, with 6 bases remaining between them. Germline V lookup: CDR1 SEHNR, CDR2 FQNEAQ (reference sequence). This CDR3 is built from 14 residues. The DNA for the CDR3 is TGTGCCAGCAGCTTAGGGACGGACACCGGGGAGCTGTTTTTT. This sequence encodes CASSLGTDTGELFF. Filled out from reference TRBV7-9 and TRBJ2-2, the complete variable domain reads DTGVSQNPRHKITKRGQNVTFRCDPISEHNRLYWYRQTLGQGPEFLTYFQNEAQLEKSRLLSDRFSAERPKGSFSTLEIQRTEQGDSAMYLCASSLGTDTGELFFGEGSRLTVL.

The sample holds many counts of this clonotype. V is TRBV5-1 and J is TRBJ2-2; D remains ambiguous. The CDR3 contains 14 residues. Germline V gene data show CDR1 as SGHRS and CDR2 as YFSETQ. V lost 0 bases and J 5 bases, leaving 8 bases between the germline ends. CDR3: CASSLEAYTGELFF. As DNA, the CDR3 is TGCGCCAGCAGCTTGGAGGCGTATACCGGGGAGCTGTTTTTT.

This clonotype was seen only a few times. The V gene is TRBV25-1, the J gene TRBJ1-6; 9 positions agree with TRBD1. J gave up 7 bases and V 3 bases, and 7 bases lay outside the gene matches. The CDR3 totals 16 residues. Germline loops: CDR1 MGHDK, CDR2 SYGVNS. Written as DNA, the CDR3 is TGTGCCAGCAGTGACCCCGGGACAGGGCGGAATTCACCCCTCCACTTT. This encodes CASSDPGTGRNSPLHF.

The chain is built from TRBV12-3 or TRBV12-4 and TRBJ2-1; no clear D. There are 15 residues in the CDR3. V was pared by 0 bases and J by 0 bases, with 6 bases between. The CDR3 region has the DNA TGTGCCAGCAGTTTAGCTAGTCTCTCCTACAATGAGCAGTTCTTC. The encoded protein is CASSLASLSYNEQFF.

The chain employs TRBV7-2 and TRBJ2-3, with 8 bases that match TRBD2. The germline CDR1 and CDR2 sequences are SGHTA and FQGNSA. J was trimmed by 6 bases and V by 0 bases; bases with no gene match: 11. The CDR3 totals 17 residues. CDR3 sequence reads: CASSLALSGGLMDTQYF. As DNA, the CDR3 is TGTGCCAGCAGCTTAGCGCTTTCGGGAGGGCTGATGGATACGCAGTATTTT.

The chain has TRBV5-1 and TRBJ2-3; no reliable D call. Trimming took off 4 bases at V and 6 bases at J, with 9 bases between the two ends. This CDR3 is 12 amino acids long. Germline V gives CDR1 SGHRS, CDR2 YFSETQ. CDR3 in DNA: TGCGCCAGCAGCGTCGGTCAGGATACGCAGTATTTT. This translates into CASSVGQDTQYF.

The sample holds a few counts of this clonotype. This likely comes from a read error, as the CDR3 has no conserved phenylalanine or tryptophan at its end. Because the CDR3's place on the DNA is in doubt, the DNA is left out and the CDR3 is given as listed by TCRdb. This CDR3 reads CSAPPGPL. V usage is TRBV20-1 and J usage is TRBJ2-1; TRBD1 reflects the table's D call only, with no check against the DNA. The CDR3 is 8 residues long, ends included. Germline CDR1 reads DFQATT; CDR2 reads SNEGSKA (reference sequence).

This chain joins TRBV5-5 and TRBJ2-7, with D perhaps TRBD1 (5 bases). Trimming left V 0 bases short and J 0 bases short, with 10 bases between. Germline V gene lookup returns CDR1 SGHKS and CDR2 YYEKEE (reference sequence). The CDR3 is 15 amino acids. The CDR3: CASSLGGLSSYEQYF. As DNA, the CDR3 is TGTGCCAGCAGCTTGGGGGGCCTGAGCTCCTACGAGCAGTACTTC.

The genes are TRBV9 and TRBJ2-2, with 11 bases identical to TRBD2. The V gene end was trimmed by 3 bases and the J gene end by 3 bases; junction bases not matched to a gene: 1. This CDR3 contains 15 residues. Germline V gene sequence: CDR1 SGDLS, CDR2 YYNGEE. The CDR3 reads CASSAGLADTGELFF. CDR3 sequence (DNA): TGTGCCAGCAGCGCGGGACTAGCGGACACCGGGGAGCTGTTTTTT.

The chain carries TRBV4-3 and TRBJ2-5, with D possibly TRBD1 on 6 matching bases. CDR1 is LGHNA, CDR2 YSLEER, per germline. Trimming took 0 bases from V and 7 from J, leaving 12 bases between them. The CDR3 loop spans 14 amino acids. CDR3 amino acids: CASSQDTGLTTQYF. The DNA of the CDR3 is TGCGCCAGCAGCCAAGATACAGGGTTGACGACCCAGTACTTC.

This clonotype ranks as medium-sized. The genes are TRBV29-1 and TRBJ1-2, with a possible D match to TRBD1 (6 bases). Per the germline V gene, CDR1 is SQVTM and CDR2 is ANQGSEA. CDR3 length: 13 residues. Trimming cost V 7 bases and J 3 bases, with 15 bases left between them. CDR3 loop: CSAGTGIHYGYTF. Written as DNA, the CDR3 is TGCAGCGCTGGAACAGGGATTCACTATGGCTACACCTTC.

The chain uses TRBV11-3 and TRBJ2-3; D gene ambiguous. V was clipped by 3 bases and J by 4 bases, with 8 bases between them. CDR3 length: 13 residues. In germline, CDR1 is SGHNT, CDR2 YENEEA. The CDR3 region is CASSLSAADTQYF. The DNA of the CDR3 is TGTGCCAGCAGCTTGTCGGCTGCAGATACGCAGTATTTT.

This clonotype was observed many times. V and J are TRBV7-2 and TRBJ2-5; the D call may be TRBD1 or TRBD2 (6 bases each). The CDR3 extends over 15 amino acids. V was shortened by 4 bases and J by 4 bases, with 16 bases between the two germline ends. Germline-derived CDR1 and CDR2 are SGHTA and FQGNSA. CDR3 protein: CASSSPGALRETQYF. The DNA for the CDR3 is TGTGCCAGCAGCTCCCCGGGGGCGCTCAGAGAGACCCAGTACTTC. Filled out from reference TRBV7-2 and TRBJ2-5, the complete variable domain reads GAGVSQSPSNKVTEKGKDVELRCDPISGHTALYWYRQSLGQGLEFLIYFQGNSAPDKSGLPSDRFSAERTGGSVSTLTIQRTQQEDSAVYLCASSSPGALRETQYFGPGTRLLVL.

The CDR3 DNA reads as TGTGCCAGCAGCCCGGACAGCCCGGGTCAGTACTTC. It translates to CASSPDSPGQYF. The chain uses TRBV12-3 or TRBV12-4 and TRBJ2-7, with TRBD1 as a possible D gene (6 bases). The CDR3 has 12 residues. Trimming removed 6 bases from V and 10 bases from J, with 16 bases in between.

The table lists this clonotype with a few counts. One end of the junction fails to match germline, which may point to a read error. The V gene is TRBV7-7, the J gene TRBJ2-1; D is perhaps TRBD2 (5 bases). This CDR3 is built from 14 residues. Germline lookup yields CDR1 SSHAT and CDR2 FNYEAQ (reference sequence). CDR3 region: CASSLGGGYNEQFF. CDR3 in DNA: TGTGCTAGCAGCTTAGGCGGAGGCTACAATGAGCAGTTCTTC.

CDR3 DNA sequence: TGTGCCAGCAGCTTAAGAGAGGGGGAAGGGGCGGAGACCCAGTACTTC. Its translation is CASSLREGEGAETQYF. V and J are TRBV7-8 and TRBJ2-5, with D possibly being TRBD1 (6 bases). Trimming stripped 2 bases from V and 5 bases from J, with 18 bases between. Germline values: CDR1 SGHVS, CDR2 FQNEAQ. The CDR3 totals 16 residues.

This chain uses TRBV5-1 with TRBJ2-1, with 8 positions matching TRBD2. Trimming took 6 bases from V and 5 from J; bases not matched to a gene: 19. The CDR3 sequence is 18 residues long. Per the germline V gene, CDR1 is SGHRS and CDR2 is YFSETQ. CDR3 residues: CASNDRSSAAGGNNEQFF. DNA for the CDR3: TGCGCCAGCAACGACCGATCGAGCGCGGCGGGGGGCAACAATGAGCAGTTCTTC.

J is TRBJ2-3 and V is TRBV7-2; TRBD1 might be the D (6 bases). The CDR3 has 17 amino acids. Germline V gives CDR1 SGHTA, CDR2 FQGNSA. The V and J ends lost 5 bases and 1 base respectively, with 19 bases between them. The CDR3 loop reads CASSLGGRGGRTDTQYF. DNA of the CDR3: TGTGCCAGCAGCCTAGGGGGTAGAGGGGGTCGCACAGATACGCAGTATTTT.

The chain links TRBV12-3 or TRBV12-4 to TRBJ2-1; 8 bases are a match to TRBD1. The junction had 7 bases not matched to a gene; V was cut back by 6 bases and J by 9 bases. The CDR3 has 13 residues. CDR3 DNA sequence: TGTGCCAGCAGGCTTCAGGGGGCAGGTGAGCAGTTCTTC. Residues: CASRLQGAGEQFF.

In its sample, this clonotype was seen a few times. The genes are TRBV7-9 and TRBJ2-5, with 12 positions matching TRBD2. The J segment lost 4 bases and the V segment lost 1 base, leaving 10 bases of the junction unmatched. This CDR3 contains 18 residues. Germline V gives CDR1 SEHNR, CDR2 FQNEAQ (reference sequence). CDR3 sequence (DNA): TGTGCCAGCAGCTTAGTCGTAACGACTAGCGGGAGTGGAGAGACCCAGTACTTC. Translated, it gives CASSLVVTTSGSGETQYF. Full variable domain (remainder filled in from reference TRBV7-9 and TRBJ2-5): DTGVSQNPRHKITKRGQNVTFRCDPISEHNRLYWYRQTLGQGPEFLTYFQNEAQLEKSRLLSDRFSAERPKGSFSTLEIQRTEQGDSAMYLCASSLVVTTSGSGETQYFGPGTRLLVL.

DNA of the CDR3: TGCAGTGCTTCGGACAGAAGGACCTCCTACGAGCAGTACTTC. As protein: CSASDRRTSYEQYF. The chain is built from TRBV20-1 and TRBJ2-7; the D gene is possibly TRBD1 (6 bases). CDR1 and CDR2 from the germline V gene are DFQATT and SNEGSKA (reference sequence). The ends were cut back, 5 bases at V and 0 bases at J, with 14 bases in the middle. The CDR3 is 14 residues long.

The chain couples TRBV29-1 to TRBJ2-3, with D possibly being TRBD1 (5 bases). Germline CDR1 reads SQVTM; CDR2 reads ANQGSEA. Deletions cut 4 bases from V and 2 bases from J, with 7 bases between. CDR3 size: 12 residues. The CDR3 loop is CSVATATDTQYF. CDR3 coding DNA: TGCAGCGTTGCGACAGCCACAGATACGCAGTATTTT.

This chain's CDR3 is CASSLDELNTGELFF. The CDR3 DNA reads TGTGCCAGCAGCCTTGACGAGTTGAACACCGGGGAGCTGTTTTTT. The V gene is TRBV5-5, the J gene TRBJ2-2; D gene uncertain. The ends were cut back, 4 bases at V and 1 base at J, with 11 bases in the middle. Per germline, CDR1 SGHKS and CDR2 YYEKEE (reference sequence). The CDR3 length is 15 residues.